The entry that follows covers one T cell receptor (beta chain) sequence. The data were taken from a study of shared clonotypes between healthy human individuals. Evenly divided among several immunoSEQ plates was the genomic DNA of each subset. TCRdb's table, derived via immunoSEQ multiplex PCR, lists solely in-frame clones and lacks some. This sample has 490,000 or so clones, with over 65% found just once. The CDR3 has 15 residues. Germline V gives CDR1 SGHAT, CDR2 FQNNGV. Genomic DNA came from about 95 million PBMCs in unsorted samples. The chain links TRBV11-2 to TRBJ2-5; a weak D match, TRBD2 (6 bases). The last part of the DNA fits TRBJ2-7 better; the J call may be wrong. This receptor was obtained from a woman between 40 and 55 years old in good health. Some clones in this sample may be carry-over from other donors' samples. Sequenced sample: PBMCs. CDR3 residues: CASSLLAGSSYEQYF. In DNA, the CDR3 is TGTGCCAGCAGCTTATTGGCGGGAAGCTCCTACGAGCAGTACTTC.